This T cell receptor (beta chain) was identified during a study of PD-1 blockade in classical Hodgkin lymphoma. The overall study: Patients got intravenous nivolumab 3 mg/kg every 2 weeks. Study-wide findings and caveats: CD4+ TCR diversity climbed significantly by C4D1, unlike CD8+ TCR diversity. Newly diagnosed and completely responding patients shared comparable baseline diversity. Individuals initiating nivolumab under 1 year after ASCT were excluded.

This clone has only one observation. The antigen is undetermined. Germline CDR1 KGHSH, CDR2 LQKENI. The CDR3 sequence is 14 residues long. The J segment lost 7 bases and the V segment lost 3 bases, leaving 4 bases of the junction unmatched. Method: immunoSEQ multiplex PCR; TCRdb's copy keeps in-frame clones and lacks some. This sample has tens of thousands of clones, with roughly 80% found just once. Time point reported: cycle 4 day 1 (C4D1), after less than 7 weeks of nivolumab. Relapse after autologous stem cell transplantation occurred in every patient, and brentuximab vedotin exposure varied. From thawed PBMCs, CD4+ T cells were purified using magnetic negative selection.

The J gene is TRBJ1-4, the V gene TRBV18; 8 bases are shared with TRBD1. The source is a human donor with classical Hodgkin lymphoma. The material was CD4+ T cells from blood, obtained before the fourth cycle of nivolumab. The CDR3 coding sequence is TGTGCCAGCTCACCGGACAGGGAATTTGAAAAACTGTTTTTT. Its translation: CASSPDREFEKLFF.